These 15 T cell receptor beta chains were all obtained from the same sample, sequenced in a study of early T cells in non-severe SARS-CoV-2 infection. TCRdb reprocessed the 5' RACE reads via MiXCR and lists one record per CDR3 protein. This sample has some 48,000 distinct CDR3 sequences, with approximately 6% found just once. Sequenced here: whole blood, sampled at baseline. The receptors stem from an adult who was a healthcare worker with PCR-confirmed SARS-CoV-2 infection or an uninfected control (not recorded which).

The rearrangement uses TRBV7-9 and TRBJ2-7; the match to TRBD1 covers 7 bases. The length of the CDR3 is 14 residues. Unmatched junction bases numbered 10, after V lost 4 bases and J lost 7 bases. Per the germline V gene, CDR1 is SEHNR and CDR2 is FQNEAQ (reference sequence). As DNA, the CDR3 is TGTGCCAGCAGCTCGACAGGGAACCTTGCAGAGCAGTACTTC. Translation: CASSSTGNLAEQYF.

This clonotype came up a few times. The chain uses TRBV7-3 and TRBJ2-1; TRBD1 might be the D (5 bases). The germline CDR1 and CDR2 sequences are SGHTA and FQGTGA. The CDR3 is 13 amino acids. V gave up 2 bases and J gave up 6 bases, with 8 bases separating them. CDR3 protein: CASSLGHVNEQFF. The CDR3 nucleotides are TGTGCCAGCAGCTTAGGACACGTCAATGAGCAGTTCTTC.

This clonotype was detected many times. The V gene is TRBV30, the J gene TRBJ1-1, with no clear D. V was clipped by 4 bases and J by 0 bases, with 9 bases between them. The CDR3 extends over 13 amino acids. Germline V gene data show CDR1 as GTSNPN and CDR2 as SVGIG (reference sequence). CDR3 in amino acids: CAWTLRMNTEAFF. The DNA of the CDR3 is TGTGCCTGGACCTTACGGATGAACACTGAAGCTTTCTTT.

This clonotype was counted a few times. The V call is TRBV6-1, the J call TRBJ1-6; D unresolved. The CDR3 has 13 amino acids. Germline loops: CDR1 MNHNS, CDR2 SASEGT. V was clipped by 6 bases and J by 7 bases, with 10 bases between them. The CDR3 nucleotides read TGTGCCAGCAGCGGGGTACAGAATTCACCCCTCCACTTT. This encodes CASSGVQNSPLHF.

This clonotype was seen ten or more times. This rearrangement joins TRBV11-2 to TRBJ2-5; 7 positions match TRBD1. The CDR3 totals 16 residues. The V and J ends lost 2 bases and 3 bases, in that order; junction bases with no gene match: 9. CDR1 and CDR2 from the germline V gene are SGHAT and FQNNGV. Written as DNA, the CDR3 is TGTGCCAGCAGCTTACTAAGGGGGCAAGGGGAAGAGACCCAGTACTTC. Protein sequence: CASSLLRGQGEETQYF.

This clonotype came up a few times. The genes are TRBV3-1 and TRBJ2-7, with 9 bases that match TRBD2. The CDR3 is 15 residues long. Germline V gene sequence: CDR1 LGHDT, CDR2 YNNKEL (reference sequence). The V and J ends lost 4 bases and 2 bases, in that order; junction bases with no gene match: 6. Written as DNA, the CDR3 is TGTGCCAGCAGCCTCCCGGCTAGCGGGGCCTACGAGCAGTACTTC. It yields the protein CASSLPASGAYEQYF.

This clonotype showed up just a few times. V usage is TRBV24-1 and J usage is TRBJ2-2; possibly TRBD1 for D (6 bases). Germline CDR1 reads KGHDR; CDR2 reads SFDVKD. This CDR3 comprises 14 residues. Trimming took 5 bases from V and 5 from J, leaving 11 bases between them. The CDR3: CATSVAGDTGELFF. As DNA, the CDR3 is TGTGCCACCAGTGTAGCAGGGGATACCGGGGAGCTGTTTTTT.

This clonotype was detected ten times or more. The V call is TRBV29-1, the J call TRBJ2-1; TRBD2 matches at 7 bases. This CDR3 spans 15 amino acids. The trim removed 4 bases at V and 0 bases at J, leaving 6 bases unmatched. Looked up from germline, CDR1 is SQVTM and CDR2 is ANQGSEA. CDR3 coding DNA: TGCAGCGTTGTTAAGGGAGGGAACTCCTACAATGAGCAGTTCTTC. Residues: CSVVKGGNSYNEQFF.

This clonotype was recorded at least ten times. The chain joins TRBV5-1 to TRBJ2-1, with D uncertain. There are 14 residues in the CDR3. Trimming cost V 3 bases and J 2 bases, with 9 bases left between them. Germline V gene data show CDR1 as SGHRS and CDR2 as YFSETQ. Here the CDR3 reads CASSSSKPYNEQFF. In DNA form, the CDR3 reads TGCGCCAGCAGCTCGTCCAAGCCCTACAATGAGCAGTTCTTC. Full variable domain (outside the CDR3, taken from reference TRBV5-1 and TRBJ2-1): KAGVTQTPRYLIKTRGQQVTLSCSPISGHRSVSWYQQTPGQGLQFLFEYFSETQRNKGNFPGRFSGRQFSNSRSEMNVSTLELGDSALYLCASSSSKPYNEQFFGPGTRLTVL.

In its sample, this clonotype was seen many times. The chain recombines TRBV12-5 with TRBJ1-1; 10 bases are a match to TRBD1. V was clipped by 3 bases and J by 3 bases; unmatched bases: 4. This CDR3 is 15 amino acids long. Germline CDR1 and CDR2: LGHNT and FRNRAP. The CDR3 spells CASGFGQGGDTEAFF. CDR3 coding DNA: TGTGCTAGTGGTTTCGGACAGGGGGGAGACACTGAAGCTTTCTTT.

This clonotype was recorded many times. This chain joins TRBV6-6 and TRBJ2-7; TRBD1 aligns across 7 bases. The CDR3 spans 15 residues. Trimming at V came to 2 bases and at J to 5 bases, leaving 9 bases not matched to a gene. The germline gives CDR1 MNHNY, CDR2 SVGAGI (reference sequence). The CDR3 reads CASSYPQTGSNEQYF. CDR3 nucleotide sequence: TGTGCCAGCAGTTACCCCCAGACAGGGAGCAACGAGCAGTACTTC.

The chain couples TRBV10-3 to TRBJ2-7; no clear D gene. Trimming removed 3 bases from V and 2 bases from J, with 11 bases in between. The CDR3 sequence is 14 residues long. Per the germline V gene, CDR1 is ENHRY and CDR2 is SYGVKD. In nucleotides, the CDR3 is TGTGCCATCAGTGATAGTTTACAAACCTACGAGCAGTACTTC. It translates to CAISDSLQTYEQYF.

This clonotype was recorded at least ten times. V usage is TRBV6-1 and J usage is TRBJ2-2, with unresolved D. Looked up from germline, CDR1 is MNHNS and CDR2 is SASEGT. This CDR3 has 13 amino acids. Trimming stripped 3 bases from V and 5 bases from J, with 7 bases between. Written as DNA, the CDR3 is TGTGCCAGCAGTGAGAGTTGGACCGGGGAGCTGTTTTTT. Its translation is CASSESWTGELFF.

The chain employs TRBV28 and TRBJ2-3; 7 bases match TRBD2. The V gene's germline CDR1 is MDHEN and CDR2 SYDVKM. V lost 6 bases and J lost 6; bases outside the gene matches: 9. The CDR3 length is 14 residues. The CDR3 reads CASRSMGGVDTQYF. Here the CDR3 DNA reads TGTGCCAGCAGATCGATGGGAGGGGTGGATACGCAGTATTTT.

This sequence joins TRBV6-1 and TRBJ2-6; no clear D gene. Germline lookup yields CDR1 MNHNS and CDR2 SASEGT. The CDR3 length is 14 residues. V lost 5 bases, J lost 0 bases, and 5 bases lay in between. The CDR3 nucleotides read TGTGCCAGCAGTTTGAGCTCTGGGGCCAACGTCCTGACTTTC. Translated: CASSLSSGANVLTF.